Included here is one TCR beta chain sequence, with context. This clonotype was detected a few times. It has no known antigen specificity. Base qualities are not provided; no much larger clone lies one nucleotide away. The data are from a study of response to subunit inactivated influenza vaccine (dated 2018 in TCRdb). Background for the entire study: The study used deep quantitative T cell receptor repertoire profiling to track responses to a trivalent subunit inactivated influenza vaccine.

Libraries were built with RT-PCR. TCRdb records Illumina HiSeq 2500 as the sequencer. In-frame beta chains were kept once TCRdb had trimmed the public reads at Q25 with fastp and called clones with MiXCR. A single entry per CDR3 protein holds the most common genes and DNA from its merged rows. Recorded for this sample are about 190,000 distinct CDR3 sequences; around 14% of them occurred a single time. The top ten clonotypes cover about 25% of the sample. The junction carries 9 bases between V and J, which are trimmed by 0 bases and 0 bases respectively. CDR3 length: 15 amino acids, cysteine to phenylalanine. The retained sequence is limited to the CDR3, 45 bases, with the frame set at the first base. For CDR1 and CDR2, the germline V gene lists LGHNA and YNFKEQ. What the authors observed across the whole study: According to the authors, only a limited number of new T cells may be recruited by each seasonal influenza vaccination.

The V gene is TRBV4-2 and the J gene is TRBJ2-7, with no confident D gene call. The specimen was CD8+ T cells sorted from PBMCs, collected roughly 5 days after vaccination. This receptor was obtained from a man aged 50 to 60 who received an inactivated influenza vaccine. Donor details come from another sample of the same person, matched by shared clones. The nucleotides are TGTGCCAGCAGCCAAGATGTGAAGCGCTCCTACGAGCAGTACTTC. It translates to CASSQDVKRSYEQYF.